The clone carrying this T cell receptor (beta chain) was detected a few times. Its target is not known. These data come from a study of T-cell memory formation after mild COVID-19. Broader study findings: Unconfirmed was the SARS-CoV-2 specificity of second-wave clones that peaked on day 37. Most CD4+ clones that shrank were in CM and EM, while CD8+ ones turned up in EMRA. Pre-infection memory carried some responding clones, suggesting that cross-reactive memory joined. Clones shrinking from day 15 to 85 showed even CD4/CD8 mixes; later expanders tilted CD4+.

TCRdb re-called the 5' RACE reads with MiXCR, one entry per CDR3 protein. Found here are about 170,000 distinct CDR3 sequences, about an eighth of them singletons; the top ten hold approximately 3.3%. Source material: PBMCs or a T cell subset sorted from them (not recorded which). This receptor was taken from a man aged 18 to 29 who had mild COVID-19 (a few samples of this study predate the infection). Cell type and time point are not known.

DNA for the CDR3: TGTGCCAGCAGCCAAGATCGGTGGAGCACTGAAGCTTTCTTT. Translation: CASSQDRWSTEAFF. The rearrangement links TRBV14 to TRBJ1-1; D gene uncertain. V lost 0 bases and J 4 bases, leaving 9 bases between the germline ends. The CDR3 is 14 residues long. CDR1 is SGHDN and CDR2 is FVKESK in the germline V gene.